This record concerns one TCR beta chain sequence. The entry originates in a study of blood T cell repertoires in COVID-19. Generated by immunoSEQ multiplex PCR, the TCRdb table keeps only in-frame clones and is missing some. The sample yields 200,000 to 300,000 clones, around nine tenths seen once. Germline V gives CDR1 SGHAT, CDR2 FQNNGV. This CDR3 comprises 15 residues. Trimming took 4 bases from V and 1 from J, leaving 13 bases between them. The sample consisted of peripheral blood. The receptor was derived from a man aged 30-40 years with active or convalescent COVID-19. The rearrangement uses TRBV11-2 and TRBJ1-1; TRBD1 is a possible D gene (6 bases). As DNA, the CDR3 is TGTGCCAGCAGCTCGACGGGACACCCGAACACTGAAGCTTTCTTT. Translating gives CASSSTGHPNTEAFF.